What follows are 14 T cell receptor beta chains derived from one specimen sequenced in a study of T cell responses to AZD1222 COVID-19 vaccine. Data came from immunoSEQ multiplex PCR; TCRdb stores just in-frame clones and leaves some out. The table records about 97,000 clones, roughly 84% of them present only once. The specimen was peripheral blood, collected on day 0 of AZD1222 vaccination. The source of these receptors is an adult in good health.

A word on this clone: Different DNA sequences within this sample yield the same CDR3. The chain recombines TRBV14 with TRBJ2-1; D ambiguous. V was clipped by 1 base and J by 1 base, with 8 bases between them. The CDR3 runs to 15 residues. Germline loops: CDR1 SGHDN, CDR2 FVKESK. CDR3 nucleotide sequence: TGTGCCAGCAGCCAAGTTCGGCGGTCCTACAATGAGCAGTTCTTC. Protein: CASSQVRRSYNEQFF.

The V gene is TRBV27, the J gene TRBJ1-6; 10 nucleotides match TRBD1. In germline, CDR1 is MNHEY, CDR2 SMNVEV (reference sequence). CDR3 length equals 17 residues. J was trimmed by 1 base and V by 5 bases; bases with no gene match: 5. The CDR3 region is CASSTRQGASYNSPLHF. The CDR3 DNA follows: TGTGCCAGCAGTACAAGACAGGGGGCGTCCTATAATTCACCCCTCCACTTT.

This clone was found once. The chain is built from TRBV5-1 and TRBJ2-5; TRBD2 might be the D (6 bases). Looked up from germline, CDR1 is SGHRS and CDR2 is YFSETQ. The CDR3 has 15 amino acids. The germline V and J ends were trimmed by 0 bases and 5 bases, with 14 bases remaining between them. In nucleotides, the CDR3 is TGCGCCAGCAGCTTGGTTTCGGACGCGGGGGAGACCCAGTACTTC. Amino acid sequence: CASSLVSDAGETQYF. The full variable domain, its missing parts supplied by reference TRBV5-1 and TRBJ2-5, is KAGVTQTPRYLIKTRGQQVTLSCSPISGHRSVSWYQQTPGQGLQFLFEYFSETQRNKGNFPGRFSGRQFSNSRSEMNVSTLELGDSALYLCASSLVSDAGETQYFGPGTRLLVL.

The chain joins TRBV6-5 to TRBJ2-7; a weak D match, TRBD1 (6 bases). CDR1 MNHEY and CDR2 SVGAGI come from the germline V gene. The CDR3 length is 13 residues. The V and J ends lost 6 bases and 5 bases respectively, with 14 bases between them. DNA of the CDR3: TGTGCCAGCAGCGGGTGGGGGACACACGAGCAGTACTTC. Translated: CASSGWGTHEQYF.

The chain carries TRBV18 and TRBJ1-2, with 11 bases aligning to TRBD1. The CDR3 consists of 15 residues. V shed 2 bases and J 6 bases; nucleotides not matched to a gene: 5. Looked up from germline, CDR1 is KGHSH and CDR2 is LQKENI. CDR3 nucleotide sequence: TGTGCCAGCTCACCAGGACAGGGGGCGCTTAATGGCTACACCTTC. It encodes CASSPGQGALNGYTF. Filled out from reference TRBV18 and TRBJ1-2, the complete variable domain reads NAGVMQNPRHLVRRRGQEARLRCSPMKGHSHVYWYRQLPEEGLKFMVYLQKENIIDESGMPKERFSAEFPKEGPSILRIQQVVRGDSAAYFCASSPGQGALNGYTFGSGTRLTVV.

The V call is TRBV6-2 or TRBV6-3, the J call TRBJ2-5, with 8 bases aligning to TRBD2. Germline trimming cut 6 bases from V and 7 bases from J; bases unmatched to any gene: 16. This CDR3 contains 16 residues. Germline V gives CDR1 MNHEY, CDR2 SVGEGT. The CDR3 reads CASSTHGGGPAGTQYF. The CDR3 nucleotides are TGTGCCAGCAGCACTCATGGCGGGGGGCCTGCGGGGACCCAGTACTTC.

V usage is TRBV19 and J usage is TRBJ2-7, with unresolved D. The length of the CDR3 is 13 residues. V lost 5 bases, J lost 1 base, and 9 bases lay in between. CDR1 is LNHDA, CDR2 SQIVND, per germline (reference sequence). CDR3 coding DNA: TGTGCCAGTAGTGCCGACGGATCCTACGAGCAGTACTTC. This encodes CASSADGSYEQYF.

This clone has only one observation. This chain uses TRBV4-1 with TRBJ1-5; 10 positions match TRBD1. V lost 4 bases, J lost 9 bases, and 6 bases stayed unmatched. Looked up from germline, CDR1 is MGHRA and CDR2 is YSYEKL. The CDR3 consists of 14 residues. For the CDR3, the DNA is TGCGCCAGCAGCCGTGGACAGGGGGTAGGGCCCCAGCATTTT. Its protein product is CASSRGQGVGPQHF.

This rearrangement joins TRBV29-1 to TRBJ1-2, with TRBD1 identical over 10 bases. Germline V gene sequence: CDR1 SQVTM, CDR2 ANQGSEA. The CDR3 is made up of 11 amino acids. V trimming: 4 bases; J trimming: 8 bases; junction bases outside the gene matches: 1. The CDR3 nucleotides read TGCAGCGTTGGGACAGGGGGAGGCTACACCTTC. It specifies CSVGTGGGYTF. Variable domain in full (rest from reference TRBV29-1 and TRBJ1-2): SAVISQKPSRDICQRGTSLTIQCQVDSQVTMMFWYRQQPGQSLTLIATANQGSEATYESGFVIDKFPISRPNLTFSTLTVSNMSPEDSSIYLCSVGTGGGYTFGSGTRLTVV.

The chain carries TRBV28 and TRBJ1-5, with no clear D. Trimming shortened V by 6 bases and J by 7 bases, and 13 bases separated the two germline ends. The CDR3 is made up of 13 amino acids. Germline V lookup: CDR1 MDHEN, CDR2 SYDVKM. The CDR3 is CASSPMRIQPQHF. Written as DNA, the CDR3 is TGTGCCAGCAGCCCGATGAGGATCCAGCCCCAGCATTTT.

This rearrangement joins TRBV18 to TRBJ1-6; TRBD1 is a possible D gene (5 bases). The V end was cut by 5 bases, the J end by 0 bases, with 17 bases between. The CDR3 has 18 residues. In germline, CDR1 is KGHSH, CDR2 LQKENI. The DNA of the CDR3 is TGTGCCAGCTCAGACACTGGGGGATATAACTCCTATAATTCACCCCTCCACTTT. It encodes CASSDTGGYNSYNSPLHF.

This sequence joins TRBV30 and TRBJ1-4; D is uncertain. The CDR3 has 11 residues. The ends were cut back, 2 bases at V and 8 bases at J, with 6 bases in the middle. Germline values: CDR1 GTSNPN, CDR2 SVGIG (reference sequence). CDR3: CAWSSGEKLFF. CDR3 bases: TGTGCCTGGAGTTCTGGGGAAAAACTGTTTTTT.

The rearrangement joins TRBV19 to TRBJ1-5; 10 bases line up with TRBD1. CDR3 length: 18 residues. CDR1 is LNHDA, CDR2 SQIVND, per germline (reference sequence). V was clipped by 1 base and J by 6 bases; unmatched bases: 12. The chain's CDR3 is CASSIAGRDRGLSQPQHF. For the CDR3, the DNA is TGTGCCAGTAGTATAGCAGGACGAGACAGGGGGCTAAGTCAGCCCCAGCATTTT.

This chain joins TRBV28 and TRBJ1-5; D unclear. CDR1 is MDHEN, CDR2 SYDVKM, per germline. Trimming left V 7 bases short and J 0 bases short, with 10 bases between. The CDR3 runs 14 residues. The DNA of the CDR3 is TGTGCCAGCACCAGTCTCCCTAGCAATCAGCCCCAGCATTTT. It codes for CASTSLPSNQPQHF.